These 5 T cell receptor beta chains were all obtained from the same sample, sequenced in a study of cytomegalovirus exposure and HLA in healthy donors. The assay was immunoSEQ multiplex PCR, and TCRdb's table has in-frame clones only and misses some. This sample yields approximately 82,000 clones, of which 85% to 95% are seen a single time; 0.55% to 0.75% belongs to the top ten. The specimen was PBMCs. These TCRs come from a woman between 18 and 29 years old in good health and CMV-seronegative.

The V call is TRBV6-1, the J call TRBJ2-7; 14 positions match TRBD2. With V trimmed by 6 bases and J by 7 bases, 8 bases remained unmatched. The CDR3 is 15 amino acids. Germline-derived CDR1 and CDR2 are MNHNS and SASEGT. In DNA form, the CDR3 reads TGTGCCAGCAGCCGGGGACTAGCGGGAGTATTAGAGCAGTACTTC. It specifies CASSRGLAGVLEQYF.

The CDR3 sequence: CASSKRRGIRAEAFF. The CDR3 DNA is TGTGCCAGCAGCAAAAGGCGGGGGATCAGGGCTGAAGCTTTCTTT. This chain links TRBV21-1 with TRBJ1-1. TRBV21-1 is described as a pseudogene. This CDR3 has 15 amino acids.

The V call is TRBV7-8, the J call TRBJ2-1; TRBD2 is a possible D gene (5 bases). Germline CDR1 SGHVS, CDR2 FQNEAQ. The CDR3 has 12 amino acids. V lost 5 bases to trimming and J lost 7 bases, with 9 bases between them. CDR3 protein: CASSPAENEQFF. For the CDR3, the DNA is TGTGCCAGCAGCCCAGCGGAGAATGAGCAGTTCTTC.

This clone was detected once. This chain joins TRBV5-4 and TRBJ2-3, with 11 bases fitting TRBD2. Per the germline V gene, CDR1 is SGHNT and CDR2 is YYREEE (reference sequence). This CDR3 is 16 amino acids long. V lost 6 bases and J lost 2; bases outside the gene matches: 8. The CDR3 DNA sequence: TGTGCCAGCACCGAACCGGGACTAGCGGCCACAGATACGCAGTATTTT. This translates into CASTEPGLAATDTQYF.

The J gene is TRBJ2-5, the V gene TRBV9, with D hard to call. The CDR3 extends over 15 amino acids. Germline loops: CDR1 SGDLS, CDR2 YYNGEE. V was cut by 0 bases and J by 2 bases, with 11 bases left in between. The CDR3 sequence: CASSVGFQVQETQYF. CDR3 coding DNA: TGTGCCAGCAGCGTAGGTTTCCAGGTACAAGAGACCCAGTACTTC.